This T cell receptor beta chain emerged from a study of T cells after yellow fever vaccination. In the study overall: The authors prepared low-cell-number fractions using SMART-Seq v4 Ultra Low Input.

This clonotype was seen a handful of times. As yet, its antigen is unknown. As TCR cDNA was made by 5'RACE template switching, a universal primer site and UMIs were added. TCRdb redid the calling of the 5' RACE reads with MiXCR, one entry per CDR3 protein. The sample lists more than 300,000 distinct CDR3 sequences; about 10% were seen once. The CDR3 consists of 13 residues. With 5 bases removed from V and 8 bases from J, the gap between germline ends came to 15 bases. The study's findings and limits: Though weaker, the secondary response peaked faster, on day 5 versus 15. From the bulk population, abundant clonotypes could contaminate and appear within FACS-sorted repertoires.

The input for sequencing was CD4+ T cells sorted from PBMCs, taken 45 days after the yellow fever booster vaccination. The receptor was isolated from a man between 18 and 29 years old who received the YFV17D yellow fever vaccine. The chain uses TRBV12-3 or TRBV12-4 and TRBJ1-2; D unresolved. The CDR3 DNA is TGTGCCAGCAGTCCCGGGGAGAGCGGCGGCTACACCTTC. It codes for CASSPGESGGYTF.